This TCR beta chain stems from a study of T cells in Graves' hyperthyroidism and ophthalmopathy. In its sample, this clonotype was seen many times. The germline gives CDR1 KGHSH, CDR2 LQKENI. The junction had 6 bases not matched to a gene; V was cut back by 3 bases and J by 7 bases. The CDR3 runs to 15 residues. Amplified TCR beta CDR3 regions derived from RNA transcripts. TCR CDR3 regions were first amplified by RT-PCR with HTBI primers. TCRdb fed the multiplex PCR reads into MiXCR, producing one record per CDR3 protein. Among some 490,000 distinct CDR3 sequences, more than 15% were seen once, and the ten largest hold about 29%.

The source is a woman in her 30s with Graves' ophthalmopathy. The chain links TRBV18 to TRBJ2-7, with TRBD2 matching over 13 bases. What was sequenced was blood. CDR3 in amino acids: CASSPTTSGRSEQYF. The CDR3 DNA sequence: TGTGCCAGCTCACCCACGACTAGCGGGAGGTCTGAGCAGTACTTC.